The clone carrying this T cell receptor (beta chain) was counted a few times. This sample is part of a study of T-cell memory formation after mild COVID-19. Each CDR3 protein is one row after TCRdb ran MiXCR on the 5' RACE reads. The table records about 430,000 distinct CDR3 sequences, about a sixth of them present only once. From germline, CDR1 is SGHTA and CDR2 FQGNSA. V shed 0 bases, J shed 8 bases, and the junction held 4 bases outside the gene matches. The CDR3 has 14 amino acids. The TCR was taken from a man aged 18 to 29 who had mild COVID-19 (a few samples of this study predate the infection). Cell type and time point are not known. The chain has TRBV7-2 and TRBJ1-2, with TRBD1 matching over 9 bases. The sample comprised PBMCs or a T cell subset sorted from them (not recorded which). The CDR3 sequence: CASSLASGQGGYTF. In DNA form, the CDR3 reads TGTGCCAGCAGCTTAGCATCGGGACAGGGAGGCTACACCTTC.